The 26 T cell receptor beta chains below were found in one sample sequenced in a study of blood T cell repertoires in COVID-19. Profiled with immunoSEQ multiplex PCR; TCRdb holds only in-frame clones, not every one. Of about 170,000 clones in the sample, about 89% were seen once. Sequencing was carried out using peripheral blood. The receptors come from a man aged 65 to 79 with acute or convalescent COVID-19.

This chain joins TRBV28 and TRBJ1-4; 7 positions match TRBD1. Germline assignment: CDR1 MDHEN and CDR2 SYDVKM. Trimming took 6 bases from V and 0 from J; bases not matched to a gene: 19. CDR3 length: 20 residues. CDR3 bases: TGTGCCAGCAGCCAAGTACAGGGGATTTTTGGGCTTGCAACTAATGAAAAACTGTTTTTT. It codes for CASSQVQGIFGLATNEKLFF.

In DNA form, the CDR3 reads TGTGCCAGCAGCTTAACGGCGGCGAATGAGCAGTTCTTC. This codes for CASSLTAANEQFF. The V and J genes are TRBV7-2 and TRBJ2-1; D is unresolved. CDR3 length: 13 amino acids. CDR1 and CDR2 from the germline V gene are SGHTA and FQGNSA. V lost 2 bases and J 7 bases, leaving 9 bases between the germline ends.

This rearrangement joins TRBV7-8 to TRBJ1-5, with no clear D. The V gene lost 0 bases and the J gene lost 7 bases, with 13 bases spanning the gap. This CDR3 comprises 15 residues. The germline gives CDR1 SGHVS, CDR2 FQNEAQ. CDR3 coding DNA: TGTGCCAGCAGCTTAGCAGAGGGTATAGGCCAGCCCCAGCATTTT. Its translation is CASSLAEGIGQPQHF.

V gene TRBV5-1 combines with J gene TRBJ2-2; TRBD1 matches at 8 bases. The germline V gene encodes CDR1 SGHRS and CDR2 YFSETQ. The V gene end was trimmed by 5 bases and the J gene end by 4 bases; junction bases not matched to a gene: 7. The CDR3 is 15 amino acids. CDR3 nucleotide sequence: TGCGCCAGCAGATTCCAGGGGGCTAGCACCGGGGAGCTGTTTTTT. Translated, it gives CASRFQGASTGELFF.

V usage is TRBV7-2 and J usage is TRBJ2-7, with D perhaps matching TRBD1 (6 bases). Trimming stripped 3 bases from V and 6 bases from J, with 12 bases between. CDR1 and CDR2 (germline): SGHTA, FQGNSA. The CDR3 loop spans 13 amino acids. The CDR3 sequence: CASSFAGVGEQYF. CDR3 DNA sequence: TGTGCCAGCAGCTTTGCAGGGGTGGGCGAGCAGTACTTC.

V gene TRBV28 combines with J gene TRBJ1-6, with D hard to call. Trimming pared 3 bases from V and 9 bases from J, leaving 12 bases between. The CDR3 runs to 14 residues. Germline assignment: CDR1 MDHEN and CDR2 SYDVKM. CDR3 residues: CASSFGKAGSPLHF. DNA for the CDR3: TGTGCCAGCAGTTTCGGTAAAGCGGGTTCACCCCTCCACTTT.

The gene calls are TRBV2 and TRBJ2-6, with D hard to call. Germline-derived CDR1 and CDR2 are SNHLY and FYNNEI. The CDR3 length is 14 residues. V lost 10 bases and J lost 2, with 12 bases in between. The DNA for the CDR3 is TGTGCCACCCAACTTTTACCTGGGGCCAACGTCCTGACTTTC. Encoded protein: CATQLLPGANVLTF.

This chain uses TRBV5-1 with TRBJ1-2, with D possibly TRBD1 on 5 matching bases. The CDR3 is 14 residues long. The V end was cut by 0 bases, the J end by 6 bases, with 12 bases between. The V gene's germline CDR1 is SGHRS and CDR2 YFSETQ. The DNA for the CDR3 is TGCGCCAGCAGCTTGGTTCAGGGTGGGAATGGCTACACCTTC. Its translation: CASSLVQGGNGYTF.

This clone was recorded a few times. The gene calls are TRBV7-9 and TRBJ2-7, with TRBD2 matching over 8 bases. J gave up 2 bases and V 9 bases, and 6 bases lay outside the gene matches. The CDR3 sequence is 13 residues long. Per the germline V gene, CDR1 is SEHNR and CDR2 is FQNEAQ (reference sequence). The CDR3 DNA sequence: TGTGCCAGTTCGACTAGCGAGACCTACGAGCAGTACTTC. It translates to CASSTSETYEQYF. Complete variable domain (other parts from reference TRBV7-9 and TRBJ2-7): DTGVSQNPRHKITKRGQNVTFRCDPISEHNRLYWYRQTLGQGPEFLTYFQNEAQLEKSRLLSDRFSAERPKGSFSTLEIQRTEQGDSAMYLCASSTSETYEQYFGPGTRLTVT.

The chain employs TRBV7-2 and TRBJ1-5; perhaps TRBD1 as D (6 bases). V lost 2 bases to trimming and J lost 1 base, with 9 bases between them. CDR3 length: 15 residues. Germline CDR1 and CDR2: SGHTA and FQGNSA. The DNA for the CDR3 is TGTGCCAGCAGCTTACAGGGGCCGAGCAATCAGCCCCAGCATTTT. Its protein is CASSLQGPSNQPQHF.

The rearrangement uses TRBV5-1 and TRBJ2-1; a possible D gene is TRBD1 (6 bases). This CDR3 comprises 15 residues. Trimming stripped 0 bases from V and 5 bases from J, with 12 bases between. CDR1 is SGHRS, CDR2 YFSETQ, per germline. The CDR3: CASSLVQGIDNEQFF. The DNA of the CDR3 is TGCGCCAGCAGCTTGGTTCAGGGGATAGACAATGAGCAGTTCTTC.

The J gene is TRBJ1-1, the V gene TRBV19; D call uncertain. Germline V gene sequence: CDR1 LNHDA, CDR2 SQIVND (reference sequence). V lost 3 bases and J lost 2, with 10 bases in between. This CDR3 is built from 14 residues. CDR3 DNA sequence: TGTGCCAGTAGTATGTGGGCAGAAAACACTGAAGCTTTCTTT. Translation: CASSMWAENTEAFF.

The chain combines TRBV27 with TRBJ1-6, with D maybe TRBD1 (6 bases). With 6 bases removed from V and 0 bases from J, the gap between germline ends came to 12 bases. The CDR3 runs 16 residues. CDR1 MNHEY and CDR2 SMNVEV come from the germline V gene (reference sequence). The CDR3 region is CASRIQGPSYNSPLHF. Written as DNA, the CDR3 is TGTGCCAGCAGGATACAGGGTCCCTCCTATAATTCACCCCTCCACTTT.

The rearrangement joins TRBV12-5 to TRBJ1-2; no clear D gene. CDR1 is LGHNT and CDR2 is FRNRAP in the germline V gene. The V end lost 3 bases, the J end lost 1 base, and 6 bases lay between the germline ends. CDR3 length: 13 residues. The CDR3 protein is CASGFGVNYGYTF. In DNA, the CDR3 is TGTGCTAGTGGTTTCGGGGTTAACTATGGCTACACCTTC.

This CDR3 is CASGQSHSGNTIYF. In DNA form, the CDR3 reads TGTGCCAGCGGACAGTCTCACTCTGGAAACACCATATATTTT. The chain couples TRBV19 to TRBJ1-3; weak D call: TRBD1 (6 bases). This CDR3 contains 14 residues. Trimming took off 9 bases at V and 0 bases at J, with 12 bases between the two ends. Germline V gene sequence: CDR1 LNHDA, CDR2 SQIVND (reference sequence).

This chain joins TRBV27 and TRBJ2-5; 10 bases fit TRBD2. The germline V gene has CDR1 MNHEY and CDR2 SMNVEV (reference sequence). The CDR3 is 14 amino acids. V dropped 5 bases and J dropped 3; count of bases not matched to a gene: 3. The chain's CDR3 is CASSTLAGEETQYF. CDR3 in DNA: TGTGCCAGCAGTACCCTAGCGGGAGAAGAGACCCAGTACTTC.

The CDR3 protein is CASSPQGASTDTQYF. CDR3 DNA: TGTGCCAGCAGCCCCCAGGGGGCGAGTACAGATACGCAGTATTTT. The V and J genes are TRBV27 and TRBJ2-3, with 8 bases that match TRBD1. The germline gives CDR1 MNHEY, CDR2 SMNVEV (reference sequence). The V segment lost 6 bases and the J segment 3 bases; nucleotides outside the gene matches: 8. CDR3 length: 15 residues.

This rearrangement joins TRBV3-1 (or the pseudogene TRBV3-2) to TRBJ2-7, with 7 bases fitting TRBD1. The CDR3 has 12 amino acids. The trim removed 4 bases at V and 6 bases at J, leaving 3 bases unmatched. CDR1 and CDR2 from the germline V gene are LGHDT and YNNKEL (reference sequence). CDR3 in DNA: TGTGCCAGCAGCCGGTACAGGGGCGAGCAGTACTTC. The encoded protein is CASSRYRGEQYF.

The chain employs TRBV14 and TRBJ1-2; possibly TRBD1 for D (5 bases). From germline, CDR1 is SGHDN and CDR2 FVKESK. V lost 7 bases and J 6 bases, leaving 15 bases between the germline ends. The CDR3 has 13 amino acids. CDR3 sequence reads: CASKGRDWDGYTF. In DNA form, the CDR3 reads TGTGCCAGCAAAGGACGGGACTGGGATGGCTACACCTTC.

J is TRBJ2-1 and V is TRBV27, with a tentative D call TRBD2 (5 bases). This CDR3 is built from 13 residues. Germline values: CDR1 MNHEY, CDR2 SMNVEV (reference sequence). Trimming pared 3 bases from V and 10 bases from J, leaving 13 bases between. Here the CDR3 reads CASSLEAREEQFF. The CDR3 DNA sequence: TGTGCCAGCAGTTTGGAGGCTCGGGAAGAGCAGTTCTTC.

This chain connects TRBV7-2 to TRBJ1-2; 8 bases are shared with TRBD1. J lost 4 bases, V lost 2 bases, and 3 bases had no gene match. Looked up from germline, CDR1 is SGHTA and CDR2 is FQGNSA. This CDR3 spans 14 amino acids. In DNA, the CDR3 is TGTGCCAGCAGCTTACAGGGGGCCCTCTATGGCTACACCTTC. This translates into CASSLQGALYGYTF. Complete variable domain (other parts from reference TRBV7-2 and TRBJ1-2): GAGVSQSPSNKVTEKGKDVELRCDPISGHTALYWYRQSLGQGLEFLIYFQGNSAPDKSGLPSDRFSAERTGGSVSTLTIQRTQQEDSAVYLCASSLQGALYGYTFGSGTRLTVV.

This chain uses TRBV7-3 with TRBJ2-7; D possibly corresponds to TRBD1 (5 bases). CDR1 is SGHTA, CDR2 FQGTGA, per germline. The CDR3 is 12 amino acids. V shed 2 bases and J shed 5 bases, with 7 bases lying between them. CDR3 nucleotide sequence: TGTGCCAGCAGCTTATTAGGGGACGAGCAGTACTTC. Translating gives CASSLLGDEQYF. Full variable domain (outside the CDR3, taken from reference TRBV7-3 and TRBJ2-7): GAGVSQTPSNKVTEKGKYVELRCDPISGHTALYWYRQSLGQGPEFLIYFQGTGAADDSGLPNDRFFAVRPEGSVSTLKIQRTERGDSAVYLCASSLLGDEQYFGPGTRLTVT.

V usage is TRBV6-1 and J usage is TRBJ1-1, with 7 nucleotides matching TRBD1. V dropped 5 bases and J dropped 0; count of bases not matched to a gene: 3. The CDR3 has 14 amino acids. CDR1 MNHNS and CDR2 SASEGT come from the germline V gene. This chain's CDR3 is CASSSTGMNTEAFF. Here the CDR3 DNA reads TGTGCCAGCAGTTCGACAGGGATGAACACTGAAGCTTTCTTT.

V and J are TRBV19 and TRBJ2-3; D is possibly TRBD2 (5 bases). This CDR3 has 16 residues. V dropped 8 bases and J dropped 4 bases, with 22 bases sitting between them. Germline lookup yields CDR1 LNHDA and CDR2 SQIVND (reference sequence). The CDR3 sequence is CASSLPPPLLADTQYF. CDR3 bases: TGTGCCAGTTCCCTTCCCCCCCCACTACTAGCAGATACGCAGTATTTT.

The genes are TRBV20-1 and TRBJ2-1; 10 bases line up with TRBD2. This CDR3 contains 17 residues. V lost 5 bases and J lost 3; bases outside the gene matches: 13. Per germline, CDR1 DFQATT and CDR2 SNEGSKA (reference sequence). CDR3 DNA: TGCAGTGCTCGTGGACTAGCGGTGGGTCTGGGCTACAATGAGCAGTTCTTC. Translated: CSARGLAVGLGYNEQFF.

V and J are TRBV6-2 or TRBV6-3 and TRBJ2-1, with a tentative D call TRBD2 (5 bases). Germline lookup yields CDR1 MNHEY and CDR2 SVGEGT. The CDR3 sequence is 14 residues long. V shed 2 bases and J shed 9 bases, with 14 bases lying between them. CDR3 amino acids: CASSYGERSSEQFF. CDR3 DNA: TGTGCCAGCAGTTACGGGGAGCGGTCTAGTGAGCAGTTCTTC.